The T cell receptor beta chain under discussion was sequenced for a study of T cell repertoires in ileal Crohn's disease. Time point given: neoterminal ileum biopsy at postoperative endoscopy, about 6 months after surgery. Germline-derived CDR1 and CDR2 are MDHEN and SYDVKM. V was pared by 3 bases and J by 3 bases, with 10 bases of the junction left unmatched. This CDR3 is 16 amino acids long. Regarding the study as a whole: Compared with non-smokers, active smokers at surgery showed more clonal expansions.

Measured with immunoSEQ multiplex PCR; TCRdb has only the in-frame clones, and not every one. The sample has some 9,100 clones, roughly 78% seen once. In regard to this clone: Antigen unknown.

This TCR was recovered from an adult with Crohn's disease. V usage is TRBV28 and J usage is TRBJ1-2, with 7 bases aligning to TRBD1. The sequenced sample consisted of ileal tissue. As DNA, the CDR3 is TGTGCCAGCAGTTTGGTTCGACAGGGAGGACACTATGGCTACACCTTC. Translated: CASSLVRQGGHYGYTF.